These T cell receptor beta chains were read from a single sample in a study of vaccination effects on CD4 cells after COVID-19. What these receptors recognize is not known. Profiling relied on immunoSEQ multiplex PCR, and the TCRdb table lists in-frame clones only, not all of them. Of roughly 46,000 clones in the sample, over 60% were seen once. The source material was CD4+ T cells from PBMCs cultured with HCoV-OC43 spike peptides, sampled after COVID-19 vaccination. The receptors were sampled from a human donor who received a COVID-19 vaccine. Both conserved end residues are part of each CDR3. The order of the fields is CDR3 protein, CDR3 DNA, clone size, J gene, V gene, D gene. The D gene is left open where the match is weak. Where a row states a size, it is once, few, many or the class of an expanded clone; other rows omit it.

CDR3aa: CASSQGQGYEQYF
CDR3nt: TGTGCCAGCAGCCAGGGACAAGGATACGAGCAGTACTTC
abundance: -
j_gene: TRBJ2-7
v_gene: TRBV3-1/TRBV3-2
d_gene: -

CDR3aa: CASSITQGGQPQHF
CDR3nt: TGTGCCAGTAGTATAACGCAGGGAGGTCAGCCCCAGCATTTT
abundance: -
j_gene: TRBJ1-5
v_gene: TRBV19
d_gene: -

CDR3aa: CASSGTSPQYF
CDR3nt: TGTGCCAGCAGTGGGACCTCGCCCCAGTACTTC
abundance: -
j_gene: TRBJ2-7
v_gene: TRBV12-3/TRBV12-4
d_gene: -

CDR3aa: CASSARDREYEQYF
CDR3nt: TGTGCCAGCAGCGCACGGGACAGGGAATACGAGCAGTACTTC
abundance: -
j_gene: TRBJ2-7
v_gene: TRBV6-5
d_gene: TRBD1

CDR3aa: CASSQDLLYNEKLFF
CDR3nt: TGTGCCAGCAGCCAAGATCTGTTATATAATGAAAAACTGTTTTTT
abundance: -
j_gene: TRBJ1-4
v_gene: TRBV3-1/TRBV3-2
d_gene: -

CDR3aa: CASKETPGQGRSGANVLTF
CDR3nt: TGTGCCAGCAAAGAGACCCCCGGACAGGGTAGATCTGGGGCCAACGTCCTGACTTTC
abundance: -
j_gene: TRBJ2-6
v_gene: TRBV27
d_gene: TRBD1

CDR3aa: CASSQAFSAGPPLHF
CDR3nt: TGTGCCAGCAGCCAAGCGTTCTCGGCAGGACCACCCCTCCACTTT
abundance: -
j_gene: TRBJ1-6
v_gene: TRBV3-1/TRBV3-2
d_gene: -

CDR3aa: CASSSGTGTGEQYF
CDR3nt: TGTGCCAGCAGCTCCGGGACAGGGACGGGGGAGCAGTACTTC
abundance: once
j_gene: TRBJ2-7
v_gene: TRBV7-6
d_gene: TRBD1

CDR3aa: CASSLAGAAKNIQYF
CDR3nt: TGTGCCAGCAGCTTGGCCGGGGCAGCCAAAAACATTCAGTACTTC
abundance: once
j_gene: TRBJ2-4
v_gene: TRBV5-4
d_gene: -

CDR3aa: CASSPPPTGRPGNEQFF
CDR3nt: TGTGCCAGCAGTCCACCTCCCACCGGGAGACCTGGCAATGAGCAGTTCTTC
abundance: -
j_gene: TRBJ2-1
v_gene: TRBV6-2/TRBV6-3
d_gene: -

CDR3aa: CASSHYGVGAGELFF
CDR3nt: TGTGCCAGCAGCCACTATGGGGTCGGCGCCGGGGAGCTGTTTTTT
abundance: -
j_gene: TRBJ2-2
v_gene: TRBV7-9
d_gene: -

CDR3aa: CASSWERTSGSSHYYEQFF
CDR3nt: TGTGCCAGCTCATGGGAACGGACTAGCGGGAGTTCGCATTACTATGAGCAGTTCTTC
abundance: -
j_gene: TRBJ2-1
v_gene: TRBV18
d_gene: TRBD2

CDR3aa: CASSQLGAKLYEQYF
CDR3nt: TGCGCCAGCAGCCAACTCGGGGCCAAGCTTTACGAGCAGTACTTC
abundance: -
j_gene: TRBJ2-7
v_gene: TRBV4-1
d_gene: -

CDR3aa: CASSPLSGETQYF
CDR3nt: TGCGCCAGCAGCCCCCTTTCAGGAGAGACCCAGTACTTC
abundance: -
j_gene: TRBJ2-5
v_gene: TRBV5-1
d_gene: -

CDR3aa: CASSDLRLAGAYEQYF
CDR3nt: TGTGCCAGCAGTGACTTAAGACTAGCGGGAGCCTACGAGCAGTACTTC
abundance: -
j_gene: TRBJ2-7
v_gene: TRBV6-4
d_gene: TRBD2

CDR3aa: CASSVGGADTQYF
CDR3nt: TGTGCCAGCAGCGTAGGTGGAGCAGATACGCAGTATTTT
abundance: -
j_gene: TRBJ2-3
v_gene: TRBV9
d_gene: -

CDR3aa: CASSESIAGGNTQYF
CDR3nt: TGCGCCAGCAGTGAGTCCATCGCAGGGGGGAATACGCAGTATTTT
abundance: -
j_gene: TRBJ2-3
v_gene: TRBV10-1
d_gene: -

CDR3aa: CASSFGGGDYGYTF
CDR3nt: TGTGCCAGCAGCTTCGGCGGGGGCGACTATGGCTACACCTTC
abundance: -
j_gene: TRBJ1-2
v_gene: TRBV13
d_gene: -

CDR3aa: CASSFEFNQPQHF
CDR3nt: TGTGCCAGCAGTTTCGAGTTCAACCAGCCCCAGCATTTT
abundance: -
j_gene: TRBJ1-5
v_gene: TRBV12-3/TRBV12-4
d_gene: -

CDR3aa: CSASTSGGAETQYF
CDR3nt: TGCAGTGCTAGTACCAGCGGAGGGGCAGAGACCCAGTACTTC
abundance: -
j_gene: TRBJ2-5
v_gene: TRBV20-1
d_gene: -

CDR3aa: CASSRVGGAGEKLFF
CDR3nt: TGTGCCAGTAGTAGGGTCGGGGGAGCCGGTGAAAAACTGTTTTTT
abundance: -
j_gene: TRBJ1-4
v_gene: TRBV19
d_gene: -

CDR3aa: CASSVSTVRTNTGELFF
CDR3nt: TGTGCCAGCAGTGTCTCGACTGTTCGGACAAACACCGGGGAGCTGTTTTTT
abundance: few
j_gene: TRBJ2-2
v_gene: TRBV2
d_gene: -

CDR3aa: CASSLRPSGINEQFF
CDR3nt: TGTGCCAGCAGCTTAAGGCCCTCTGGGATTAATGAGCAGTTCTTC
abundance: -
j_gene: TRBJ2-1
v_gene: TRBV11-2
d_gene: -

CDR3aa: CAISSLRATGGKDSPLHF
CDR3nt: TGTGCCATCAGTTCTCTGAGGGCGACAGGGGGTAAAGATTCACCCCTCCACTTT
abundance: -
j_gene: TRBJ1-6
v_gene: TRBV10-3
d_gene: TRBD1

CDR3aa: CASSFKNTEAFF
CDR3nt: TGTGCCAGCAGCTTCAAGAACACTGAAGCTTTCTTT
abundance: -
j_gene: TRBJ1-1
v_gene: TRBV11-2
d_gene: -

CDR3aa: CASSQRWLAGGATLYEQYF
CDR3nt: TGCGCCAGCAGCCAAAGATGGCTAGCGGGAGGGGCCACCCTCTACGAGCAGTACTTC
abundance: -
j_gene: TRBJ2-7
v_gene: TRBV4-1
d_gene: TRBD2

CDR3aa: CASSIQGGGTEAFF
CDR3nt: TGCGCCAGCAGCATACAGGGGGGAGGCACTGAAGCTTTCTTT
abundance: -
j_gene: TRBJ1-1
v_gene: TRBV5-1
d_gene: TRBD1

CDR3aa: CASSSGTGSVRQYF
CDR3nt: TGTGCCAGTAGTAGCGGGACAGGGTCGGTACGGCAGTACTTC
abundance: -
j_gene: TRBJ2-7
v_gene: TRBV19
d_gene: TRBD1

CDR3aa: CASSVGGSNQPQHF
CDR3nt: TGTGCCAGCAGCGTAGGGGGTAGCAATCAGCCCCAGCATTTT
abundance: -
j_gene: TRBJ1-5
v_gene: TRBV21-1
d_gene: -

CDR3aa: CASNPVKYYEQYF
CDR3nt: TGTGCCAGCAATCCGGTGAAATACTACGAGCAGTACTTC
abundance: -
j_gene: TRBJ2-7
v_gene: TRBV2
d_gene: -

CDR3aa: CASSRGQGHGYTF
CDR3nt: TGTGCCAGCAGCAGGGGACAGGGACATGGCTACACCTTC
abundance: once
j_gene: TRBJ1-2
v_gene: TRBV3-1/TRBV3-2
d_gene: TRBD1

CDR3aa: CASRRKRITEAFF
CDR3nt: TGTGCCAGCAGAAGGAAAAGGATCACTGAAGCTTTCTTT
abundance: -
j_gene: TRBJ1-1
v_gene: TRBV6-5
d_gene: -

CDR3aa: CASSGQMNTEAFF
CDR3nt: TGTGCCAGCAGTGGACAGATGAACACTGAAGCTTTCTTT
abundance: once
j_gene: TRBJ1-1
v_gene: TRBV14
d_gene: -

CDR3aa: CASSFDPGLRIYEQYF
CDR3nt: TGTGCCAGCAGTTTCGATCCGGGACTCAGAATATACGAGCAGTACTTC
abundance: -
j_gene: TRBJ2-7
v_gene: TRBV27
d_gene: -

CDR3aa: CASSQEGAGAANEQFF
CDR3nt: TGTGCCAGCAGCCAAGAAGGAGCGGGAGCTGCTAATGAGCAGTTCTTC
abundance: -
j_gene: TRBJ2-1
v_gene: TRBV3-1/TRBV3-2
d_gene: TRBD2

CDR3aa: CASRGPASPTYEQYF
CDR3nt: TGTGCCAGCAGGGGGCCAGCCTCCCCTACCTACGAGCAGTACTTC
abundance: -
j_gene: TRBJ2-7
v_gene: TRBV11-2
d_gene: -

CDR3aa: CASRLAGGSYNEQFF
CDR3nt: TGTGCCAGCAGACTAGCGGGAGGCTCCTACAATGAGCAGTTCTTC
abundance: few
j_gene: TRBJ2-1
v_gene: TRBV3-1/TRBV3-2
d_gene: TRBD2

CDR3aa: CASSDYRGSSNQPQHF
CDR3nt: TGCGCCAGCAGCGATTACAGGGGGAGTAGCAATCAGCCCCAGCATTTT
abundance: -
j_gene: TRBJ1-5
v_gene: TRBV4-1
d_gene: TRBD1

CDR3aa: CASKPWGDQPQHF
CDR3nt: TGTGCCAGCAAACCGTGGGGGGATCAGCCCCAGCATTTT
abundance: few
j_gene: TRBJ1-5
v_gene: TRBV2
d_gene: -

CDR3aa: CASSDLPLGQEAFF
CDR3nt: TGTGCCAGTAGTGACCTCCCCTTGGGACAGGAAGCTTTCTTT
abundance: few
j_gene: TRBJ1-1
v_gene: TRBV19
d_gene: TRBD1

CDR3aa: CASSRNPSGELDTQYF
CDR3nt: TGTGCCAGCAGCCGTAATCCTAGCGGGGAACTGGATACGCAGTATTTT
abundance: -
j_gene: TRBJ2-3
v_gene: TRBV5-5
d_gene: TRBD2

CDR3aa: CASSRSYNEQFF
CDR3nt: TGTGCCAGCAGCCGGTCATACAATGAGCAGTTCTTC
abundance: -
j_gene: TRBJ2-1
v_gene: TRBV11-3
d_gene: -

CDR3aa: CASSWTSADTQYF
CDR3nt: TGCGCCAGCAGCTGGACTAGCGCAGATACGCAGTATTTT
abundance: -
j_gene: TRBJ2-3
v_gene: TRBV5-1
d_gene: TRBD2

CDR3aa: CASSFTESSYNEQFF
CDR3nt: TGCGCCAGCAGCTTCACAGAGAGCTCCTACAATGAGCAGTTCTTC
abundance: -
j_gene: TRBJ2-1
v_gene: TRBV5-1
d_gene: -

CDR3aa: CASSQVSGNTIYF
CDR3nt: TGTGCCAGCAGCCAAGTCTCTGGAAACACCATATATTTT
abundance: -
j_gene: TRBJ1-3
v_gene: TRBV3-1/TRBV3-2
d_gene: -

CDR3aa: CASSETGGGIEQYF
CDR3nt: TGTGCCAGCAGTGAAACGGGTGGTGGGATCGAGCAGTACTTC
abundance: -
j_gene: TRBJ2-7
v_gene: TRBV6-1
d_gene: -